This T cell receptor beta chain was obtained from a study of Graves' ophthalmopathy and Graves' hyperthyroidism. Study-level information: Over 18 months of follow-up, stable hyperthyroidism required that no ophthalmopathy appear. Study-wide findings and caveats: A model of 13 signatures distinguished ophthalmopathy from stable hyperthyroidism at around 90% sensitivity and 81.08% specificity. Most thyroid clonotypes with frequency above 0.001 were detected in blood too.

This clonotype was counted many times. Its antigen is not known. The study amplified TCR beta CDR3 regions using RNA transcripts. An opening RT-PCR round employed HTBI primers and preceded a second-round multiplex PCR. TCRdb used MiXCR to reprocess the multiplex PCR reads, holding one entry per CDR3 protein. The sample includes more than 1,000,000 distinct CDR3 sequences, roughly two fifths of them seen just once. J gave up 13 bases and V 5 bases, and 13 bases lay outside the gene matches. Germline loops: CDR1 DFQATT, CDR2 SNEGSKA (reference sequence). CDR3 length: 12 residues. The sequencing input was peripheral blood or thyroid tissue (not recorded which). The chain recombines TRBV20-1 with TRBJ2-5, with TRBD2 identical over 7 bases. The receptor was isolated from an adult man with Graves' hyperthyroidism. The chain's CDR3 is CSAGTGLAAMYF. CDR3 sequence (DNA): TGCAGTGCTGGGACCGGTCTAGCGGCTATGTACTTC.